This T cell receptor (beta chain) comes out of a study of blood T cell repertoires in COVID-19. Across the whole study: From T cells, B-cell-depleted T cells, or PBMCs came the material, which was cDNA or gDNA.

Participants were aged about 18 to 89 years, lived in about 26 US areas, and enrolled virtually. Cohort 3 donors were reported recovered after two negative PCRs, clearance, or symptom resolution. The CDR3 contains 12 residues. Trimming removed 8 bases from V and 4 bases from J; junction bases left unmatched: 3. Germline V gives CDR1 MNHEY, CDR2 SMNVEV (reference sequence). Data came from immunoSEQ multiplex PCR; TCRdb stores just in-frame clones and leaves some out. The repertoire holds fewer than 350,000 clones, about nine tenths seen once, with 4% to 6% in the top ten. Material: PBMCs or T cells enriched from blood (not recorded which). The clonotype originates from a man aged 55 to 70 who had recovered from COVID-19. J is TRBJ2-3 and V is TRBV27, with TRBD2 matching 7 bases. The CDR3 sequence: CASSREPDTQYF. CDR3 DNA: TGTGCCAGCTCGCGGGAGCCAGATACGCAGTATTTT.